The 31 T cell receptor beta chains presented below share a single source sample, sequenced in a study of cytomegalovirus exposure and HLA in healthy donors. The PCR was carried out with 60 Vbeta primers and 13 Jbeta primers. The repertoire was sequenced with immunoSEQ multiplex PCR; TCRdb's copy has only in-frame clones and lacks some. The sample holds 80,000 to 100,000 clones. Sequencing was performed on PBMCs. These receptors all come from a woman in her 30s in good health and CMV-seronegative.

The chain carries TRBV28 and TRBJ1-2; 9 bases fit TRBD1. The CDR3 has 18 residues. V trimming: 5 bases; J trimming: 0 bases; junction bases outside the gene matches: 13. Germline lookup yields CDR1 MDHEN and CDR2 SYDVKM. CDR3 amino acids: CASSPPGQGDLSNYGYTF. CDR3 DNA sequence: TGTGCCAGCAGTCCGCCGGGACAGGGAGATCTCTCTAACTATGGCTACACCTTC.

The chain has TRBV7-3 and TRBJ2-3; TRBD2 agrees at 7 bases. The ends lost 5 bases at V and 4 bases at J; junction bases unmatched: 9. CDR3 size: 15 residues. Germline CDR1 reads SGHTA; CDR2 reads FQGTGA. The CDR3 sequence is CASSPIRTSADTQYF. The DNA for the CDR3 is TGTGCCAGCAGCCCCATACGGACTAGTGCAGATACGCAGTATTTT.

The chain carries TRBV7-3 and TRBJ2-1; weak D call: TRBD1 (6 bases). The CDR3 has 15 amino acids. Germline CDR1 is SGHTA and CDR2 is FQGTGA. V gave up 7 bases and J gave up 0 bases, with 13 bases separating them. The CDR3 nucleotides are TGTGCCAGCACCCGGACAGCAAGCTCCTACAATGAGCAGTTCTTC. This sequence encodes CASTRTASSYNEQFF.

J is TRBJ1-1 and V is TRBV25-1; 7 bases fit TRBD1. CDR1 and CDR2 (germline): MGHDK, SYGVNS. Trimming at V came to 7 bases and at J to 3 bases, leaving 5 bases not matched to a gene. The CDR3 has 13 amino acids. In DNA, the CDR3 is TGTGCCAGCATCACAGACAGGGACACTGAAGCTTTCTTT. Translation gives CASITDRDTEAFF.

This chain links TRBV4-1 with TRBJ1-2; TRBD1 is a possible D gene (5 bases). Germline V gene sequence: CDR1 MGHRA, CDR2 YSYEKL. Trimming removed 3 bases at V and 4 bases at J, with 15 bases between. This CDR3 contains 15 residues. The CDR3 DNA is TGCGCCAGCAGCCAGGGGTCAGGGATCAGCTATGGCTACACCTTC. It is translated as CASSQGSGISYGYTF.

The chain is built from TRBV5-1 and TRBJ2-2; 9 bases fit TRBD2. V shed 6 bases and J 7 bases; nucleotides not matched to a gene: 13. Germline CDR1 and CDR2: SGHRS and YFSETQ. The CDR3 has 16 amino acids. The DNA of the CDR3 is TGCGCCAGCAAAGAGCCGGGCGGGAGGGTCAGCGGGGAGCTGTTTTTT. The encoded protein is CASKEPGGRVSGELFF.

The chain uses TRBV2 and TRBJ1-2; 8 bases line up with TRBD1. From germline, CDR1 is SNHLY and CDR2 FYNNEI. Losses at the gene ends were 5 bases for V and 2 bases for J; bases not matched to a gene: 4. The CDR3 is made up of 14 amino acids. The CDR3 region is CASSLDRANYGYTF. For the CDR3, the DNA is TGTGCCAGCAGTTTGGACAGGGCCAACTATGGCTACACCTTC.

J is TRBJ2-2 and V is TRBV7-9; a possible D gene is TRBD2 (6 bases). The V end lost 9 bases, the J end lost 6 bases, and 20 bases lay between the germline ends. Looked up from germline, CDR1 is SEHNR and CDR2 is FQNEAQ (reference sequence). CDR3 size: 15 residues. The CDR3 DNA sequence: TGTGCCAGTGTCCGGGCCAAGGAGGGAGCCGGGGAGCTGTTTTTT. It specifies CASVRAKEGAGELFF.

The gene calls are TRBV6-5 and TRBJ1-2; tentatively, D is TRBD1 (5 bases). Trimming pared 7 bases from V and 2 bases from J, leaving 17 bases between. The CDR3 sequence is 15 residues long. Germline CDR1 is MNHEY and CDR2 is SVGAGI. The CDR3 region has the DNA TGTGCCAGCAACGGCGGAGGGGCGGGCAACTATGGCTACACCTTC. Its protein is CASNGGGAGNYGYTF.

The chain employs TRBV7-9 and TRBJ1-6; D ambiguous. Germline CDR1 SEHNR, CDR2 FQNEAQ (reference sequence). Trimming took off 1 base at V and 8 bases at J, with 9 bases between the two ends. The CDR3 has 14 amino acids. CDR3 in amino acids: CASSLVGSDSPLHF. CDR3 DNA: TGTGCCAGCAGCTTAGTCGGTTCGGATTCACCCCTCCACTTT.

This chain links TRBV6-1 with TRBJ2-3, with 13 positions matching TRBD2. This CDR3 has 15 residues. Germline assignment: CDR1 MNHNS and CDR2 SASEGT. J gave up 6 bases and V 6 bases, and 6 bases lay outside the gene matches. This CDR3 is CASSELAGGADTQYF. The CDR3 nucleotides are TGTGCCAGCAGCGAACTAGCGGGAGGGGCGGATACGCAGTATTTT.

The chain links TRBV2 to TRBJ1-1; 9 nucleotides match TRBD1. Per germline, CDR1 SNHLY and CDR2 FYNNEI. CDR3 length: 13 amino acids. V shed 6 bases, J shed 4 bases, and the junction held 3 bases outside the gene matches. CDR3 sequence: CASRGQGGTEAFF. Here the CDR3 DNA reads TGTGCCAGCAGGGGACAGGGAGGCACTGAAGCTTTCTTT.

CDR3 loop: CAWQTPNTEAFF. In DNA form, the CDR3 reads TGTGCCTGGCAGACACCGAACACTGAAGCTTTCTTT. The rearrangement uses TRBV30 and TRBJ1-1; no firm D call. The CDR3 runs 12 residues. Trimming stripped 5 bases from V and 1 base from J, with 8 bases between. Germline-derived CDR1 and CDR2 are GTSNPN and SVGIG (reference sequence).

The chain recombines TRBV5-4 with TRBJ2-3, with 9 positions matching TRBD1. With 2 bases clipped from V and 2 bases from J, the junction kept 3 bases outside the gene matches. Germline values: CDR1 SGHNT, CDR2 YYREEE (reference sequence). The CDR3 totals 15 residues. The CDR3 region has the DNA TGTGCCAGCAGCTTTGACAGGGGGATCACAGATACGCAGTATTTT. Translating it yields CASSFDRGITDTQYF.

This rearrangement joins TRBV10-1 to TRBJ2-1, with TRBD2 identical over 9 bases. CDR1 is WNHNN, CDR2 SYGVQD, per germline (reference sequence). V trimming: 0 bases; J trimming: 3 bases; junction bases outside the gene matches: 3. The CDR3 spans 16 residues. CDR3 in amino acids: CASSESAGGGYNEQFF. The DNA of the CDR3 is TGCGCCAGCAGTGAGTCGGCGGGAGGGGGCTACAATGAGCAGTTCTTC.

The V gene is TRBV19, the J gene TRBJ2-1, with D perhaps matching TRBD2 (6 bases). V lost 6 bases and J lost 7, with 22 bases in between. Germline loops: CDR1 LNHDA, CDR2 SQIVND (reference sequence). The CDR3 runs 16 residues. The CDR3 DNA is TGTGCCAGTAGATCCGGGGCGCGGGGTGGAGGGAATGAGCAGTTCTTC. It encodes CASRSGARGGGNEQFF. The full variable domain, completed using reference TRBV19 and TRBJ2-1, is DGGITQSPKYLFRKEGQNVTLSCEQNLNHDAMYWYRQDPGQGLRLIYYSQIVNDFQKGDIAEGYSVSREKKESFPLTVTSAQKNPTAFYLCASRSGARGGGNEQFFGPGTRLTVL.

This chain connects TRBV20-1 to TRBJ1-3; D is undetermined. The germline V and J ends were trimmed by 4 bases and 3 bases, with 4 bases remaining between them. Germline lookup yields CDR1 DFQATT and CDR2 SNEGSKA (reference sequence). The CDR3 contains 11 residues. The DNA of the CDR3 is TGCAGTGCTAACGGTGGAAACACCATATATTTT. This translates into CSANGGNTIYF.

The chain links TRBV5-1 to TRBJ2-7; weak D call: TRBD1 (5 bases). V was clipped by 0 bases and J by 2 bases, with 9 bases between them. The CDR3 contains 14 residues. Germline CDR1 and CDR2: SGHRS and YFSETQ. Here the CDR3 DNA reads TGCGCCAGCAGCTTGGAGGTACAGGCCTACGAGCAGTACTTC. Translating it yields CASSLEVQAYEQYF.

The genes are TRBV29-1 and TRBJ2-7; the match to TRBD2 covers 16 bases. This CDR3 has 16 amino acids. V gave up 6 bases and J gave up 2 bases; unmatched junction bases: 7. Germline lookup yields CDR1 SQVTM and CDR2 ANQGSEA. Here the CDR3 DNA reads TGCAGCGTGCCGGTGGGACTAGCGGGAGGGCCCTACGAGCAGTACTTC. Its translation: CSVPVGLAGGPYEQYF.

The V and J genes are TRBV15 and TRBJ1-1; no definite D call. The CDR3 is 14 amino acids. The V end was cut by 5 bases, the J end by 5 bases, with 15 bases between. Germline V lookup: CDR1 LNHNV, CDR2 YYDKDF (reference sequence). The CDR3 loop reads CATSPRLGGTEAFF. CDR3 coding DNA: TGTGCCACCAGCCCCCGGTTAGGAGGTACTGAAGCTTTCTTT. The whole variable domain, filled in from reference TRBV15 and TRBJ1-1, reads DAMVIQNPRYQVTQFGKPVTLSCSQTLNHNVMYWYQQKSSQAPKLLFHYYDKDFNNEADTPDNFQSRRPNTSFCFLDIRSPGLGDTAMYLCATSPRLGGTEAFFGQGTRLTVV.

The genes are TRBV4-2 and TRBJ1-1; D not resolved. Looked up from germline, CDR1 is LGHNA and CDR2 is YNFKEQ. The V and J ends lost 1 base and 1 base respectively, with 7 bases between them. The CDR3 length is 14 residues. The CDR3 DNA is TGTGCCAGCAGCCAAGCGGGAGCGAACACTGAAGCTTTCTTT. This sequence encodes CASSQAGANTEAFF.

V and J are TRBV19 and TRBJ2-7; 10 bases fit TRBD2. The germline gives CDR1 LNHDA, CDR2 SQIVND (reference sequence). This CDR3 is built from 15 residues. V dropped 9 bases and J dropped 2; count of bases not matched to a gene: 10. In DNA, the CDR3 is TGTGCCAGCAAAATCGGACTAGCGGCAACCTACGAGCAGTACTTC. Residues: CASKIGLAATYEQYF.

V is TRBV5-1 and J is TRBJ2-7; 9 bases align to TRBD1. The CDR3 runs 13 residues. Germline V lookup: CDR1 SGHRS, CDR2 YFSETQ. The junction had 2 bases not matched to a gene; V was cut back by 7 bases and J by 0 bases. The CDR3 here is CASGTGSSYEQYF. In nucleotides, the CDR3 is TGCGCCAGCGGGACAGGGAGCTCCTACGAGCAGTACTTC. Drawing the rest from reference TRBV5-1 and TRBJ2-7, the complete variable domain is KAGVTQTPRYLIKTRGQQVTLSCSPISGHRSVSWYQQTPGQGLQFLFEYFSETQRNKGNFPGRFSGRQFSNSRSEMNVSTLELGDSALYLCASGTGSSYEQYFGPGTRLTVT.

The chain links TRBV19 to TRBJ2-5; 7 bases are shared with TRBD1. TRBJ2-7 matches the DNA end more closely, so the J call is doubtful. CDR1 is LNHDA, CDR2 SQIVND, per germline (reference sequence). This CDR3 is 14 amino acids long. CDR3 DNA sequence: TGTGCCAGTAGTATGAAGGGGGCCTCCTACGAGCAGTACTTC. Translation gives CASSMKGASYEQYF.

The chain links TRBV27 to TRBJ2-3; 8 bases are a match to TRBD2. CDR1 and CDR2 (germline): MNHEY, SMNVEV (reference sequence). The CDR3 spans 15 residues. The V gene end was trimmed by 6 bases and the J gene end by 1 base; junction bases not matched to a gene: 6. CDR3 coding DNA: TGTGCCAGCAGCAACAGCGGGAGACGCACAGATACGCAGTATTTT. Translating it yields CASSNSGRRTDTQYF.

The chain combines TRBV7-9 with TRBJ2-7; D ambiguous. V was clipped by 2 bases and J by 3 bases, with 11 bases between them. This CDR3 is 14 amino acids long. Germline V gene sequence: CDR1 SEHNR, CDR2 FQNEAQ (reference sequence). As DNA, the CDR3 is TGTGCCAGCAGCTTACCGCTCCCCAGCTACGAGCAGTACTTC. Translated: CASSLPLPSYEQYF.

This chain links TRBV15 with TRBJ1-5; the D gene is possibly TRBD1 (5 bases). The ends were cut back, 3 bases at V and 0 bases at J, with 6 bases in the middle. The CDR3 length is 14 residues. Germline V gene lookup returns CDR1 LNHNV and CDR2 YYDKDF (reference sequence). DNA for the CDR3: TGTGCCACCAGCAGGGACACTAGCAATCAGCCCCAGCATTTT. Protein sequence: CATSRDTSNQPQHF.

The J gene is TRBJ2-2, the V gene TRBV18, with D maybe TRBD1 (5 bases). The CDR3 is made up of 15 amino acids. Germline CDR1 reads KGHSH; CDR2 reads LQKENI. The V end was cut by 1 base, the J end by 1 base, with 7 bases between. The CDR3 nucleotides read TGTGCCAGCTCACCACGCAGGGTGAACACCGGGGAGCTGTTTTTT. The encoded protein is CASSPRRVNTGELFF.

The chain couples TRBV6-5 to TRBJ1-2; 7 nucleotides align to TRBD1. The CDR3 has 13 residues. The V segment lost 5 bases and the J segment 8 bases; nucleotides outside the gene matches: 8. Germline values: CDR1 MNHEY, CDR2 SVGAGI. The CDR3, as DNA: TGTGCCAGCAGTCAACAGGGGTTAGGCGGCTACACCTTC. Translating gives CASSQQGLGGYTF.

This rearrangement joins TRBV6-6 to TRBJ1-4; TRBD1 agrees at 7 bases. Unmatched junction bases numbered 7, after V lost 11 bases and J lost 4 bases. CDR1 is MNHNY, CDR2 SVGAGI, per germline (reference sequence). The CDR3 is 13 amino acids. For the CDR3, the DNA is TGTGCCCGGTCGGGACAGATTAATGAAAAACTGTTTTTT. This codes for CARSGQINEKLFF.

The V gene is TRBV7-2, the J gene TRBJ1-2; 8 nucleotides line up with TRBD1. The CDR3 has 12 residues. With V trimmed by 3 bases and J by 8 bases, 2 bases remained unmatched. Per germline, CDR1 SGHTA and CDR2 FQGNSA. DNA for the CDR3: TGTGCCAGCAGCTTCTCAGGGGGCGGCTACACCTTC. Translation: CASSFSGGGYTF.